Below are 25 T cell receptor beta chains sequenced from a single sample in a study of blood T cell repertoires in COVID-19. The table came from immunoSEQ multiplex PCR; TCRdb's copy has only in-frame clones and leaves some out. Of 140,000 to 150,000 clones listed, about four fifths were seen once; the top ten hold about 4%. The sample was peripheral blood. These receptors were obtained from a man in his sixties or seventies who had recovered from COVID-19.

The chain links TRBV12-5 to TRBJ2-7, with D possibly being TRBD1 (6 bases). Trimming took off 0 bases at V and 3 bases at J, with 15 bases between the two ends. Per germline, CDR1 LGHNT and CDR2 FRNRAP. This CDR3 contains 16 residues. The CDR3: CASGLVLGDTYYEQYF. CDR3 sequence (DNA): TGTGCTAGTGGTTTGGTACTTGGGGACACATACTACGAGCAGTACTTC.

The chain couples TRBV6-5 to TRBJ1-6; TRBD1 is a possible D gene (5 bases). V was cut by 6 bases and J by 10 bases, with 19 bases left in between. The CDR3 is 15 amino acids. Germline V CDR1 and CDR2: MNHEY, SVGAGI. CDR3 amino acids: CASRAQGFIGSPLHF. In nucleotides, the CDR3 is TGTGCCAGCAGAGCCCAGGGATTTATCGGCTCACCCCTCCACTTT.

V and J are TRBV11-2 and TRBJ2-7; D possibly corresponds to TRBD2 (6 bases). CDR3 length equals 14 residues. V gave up 6 bases and J gave up 2 bases, with 14 bases separating them. Germline V gene lookup returns CDR1 SGHAT and CDR2 FQNNGV. CDR3: CASSLTSFPYEQYF. The CDR3 DNA reads as TGTGCCAGCAGTTTGACTAGTTTTCCCTACGAGCAGTACTTC.

The chain links TRBV27 to TRBJ2-5, with a possible D match to TRBD2 (5 bases). Trimming shortened V by 5 bases and J by 4 bases, and 17 bases separated the two germline ends. This CDR3 is built from 15 residues. The V gene's germline CDR1 is MNHEY and CDR2 SMNVEV (reference sequence). CDR3 DNA sequence: TGTGCCAGCAGTCCCTCCTTCCTTCGGGGAGAGACCCAGTACTTC. This encodes CASSPSFLRGETQYF.

CDR3 sequence reads: CASSAKTGGRVSGYTF. Here the CDR3 DNA reads TGTGCCAGCAGCGCGAAGACAGGGGGGCGAGTGAGCGGCTACACCTTC. The chain links TRBV7-2 to TRBJ1-2, with TRBD1 matching over 9 bases. CDR1 SGHTA and CDR2 FQGNSA come from the germline V gene. V lost 5 bases to trimming and J lost 8 bases; unmatched junction nucleotides: 15. This CDR3 has 16 amino acids.

CDR3 DNA: TGTGCCAGCAGCCCGGGAATTGCTCGCTACACCTTC. Translation: CASSPGIARYTF. The gene calls are TRBV5-6 and TRBJ1-2; D remains ambiguous. V dropped 4 bases and J dropped 9 bases, with 13 bases sitting between them. The CDR3 covers 12 residues. Germline-derived CDR1 and CDR2 are SGHDT and YYEEEE.

The count of this clone is one. V usage is TRBV6-5 and J usage is TRBJ1-3; 7 bases map to TRBD1. CDR3 length equals 14 residues. The germline gives CDR1 MNHEY, CDR2 SVGAGI. The V gene end was trimmed by 6 bases and the J gene end by 4 bases; junction bases not matched to a gene: 6. The CDR3 nucleotides are TGTGCCAGCAGGGATACGGACAGGGGAAACACCATATATTTT. Protein: CASRDTDRGNTIYF.

The chain combines TRBV5-4 with TRBJ1-2, with 8 bases aligning to TRBD1. From germline, CDR1 is SGHNT and CDR2 YYREEE (reference sequence). CDR3 length equals 15 residues. Trimming removed 4 bases from V and 4 bases from J; junction bases left unmatched: 9. CDR3 nucleotides: TGTGCCAGCAGCAGGACTCAGGGGGCAGGCTATGGCTACACCTTC. Its protein product is CASSRTQGAGYGYTF.

This clone was counted a single time. The chain uses TRBV10-3 and TRBJ2-7, with D maybe TRBD2 (5 bases). CDR3 length: 13 residues. Germline loops: CDR1 ENHRY, CDR2 SYGVKD. The ends were cut back, 7 bases at V and 2 bases at J, with 12 bases in the middle. The CDR3 sequence is CAINPSGTYEQYF. CDR3 sequence (DNA): TGTGCCATCAACCCGAGCGGAACCTACGAGCAGTACTTC.

The CDR3 is CASSPPTSTHSNQPQHF. As DNA, the CDR3 is TGTGCCAGCAGTCCTCCGACATCCACTCATAGCAATCAGCCCCAGCATTTT. The V and J genes are TRBV6-6 and TRBJ1-5, with D unresolved. From germline, CDR1 is MNHNY and CDR2 SVGAGI (reference sequence). CDR3 size: 17 residues. Trimming removed 5 bases from V and 0 bases from J, with 17 bases in between.

V gene TRBV13 combines with J gene TRBJ2-5, with 11 nucleotides matching TRBD2. The V segment lost 5 bases and the J segment 4 bases; nucleotides outside the gene matches: 12. Germline lookup yields CDR1 PRHDT and CDR2 FYEKMQ (reference sequence). The CDR3 length is 17 residues. CDR3 protein: CASSARLAGKGGETQYF. As DNA, the CDR3 is TGTGCCAGCAGCGCACGACTAGCGGGAAAGGGGGGAGAGACCCAGTACTTC.

V gene TRBV15 combines with J gene TRBJ2-7, with TRBD1 as a possible D gene (5 bases). Per the germline V gene, CDR1 is LNHNV and CDR2 is YYDKDF (reference sequence). The length of the CDR3 is 14 residues. V lost 1 base to trimming and J lost 3 bases, with 10 bases between them. The CDR3 sequence: CATSRVAGLYEQYF. The CDR3 nucleotides are TGTGCCACCAGCAGAGTTGCAGGGCTCTACGAGCAGTACTTC.

This clone showed up just once. The V and J genes are TRBV23-1 and TRBJ1-2, with 8 bases lining up with TRBD1. TRBV23-1 is noted as an ORF with a role that remains uncertain. Trimming took 0 bases from V and 3 from J; bases not matched to a gene: 6. CDR3 length: 16 amino acids. The CDR3 reads CASSQSISGQDYGYTF. Written as DNA, the CDR3 is TGCGCCAGCAGTCAATCGATATCGGGACAGGACTATGGCTACACCTTC.

The chain is built from TRBV7-9 and TRBJ2-7; D possibly corresponds to TRBD2 (5 bases). Germline V lookup: CDR1 SEHNR, CDR2 FQNEAQ (reference sequence). CDR3 length equals 10 residues. The CDR3 DNA sequence: TGTGCAGCCGGGATCTACGAGCAGTACTTC. Its translation: CAAGIYEQYF.

This clone was seen only once. The chain joins TRBV5-1 to TRBJ1-4, with D hard to call. Germline CDR1 reads SGHRS; CDR2 reads YFSETQ. The CDR3 loop spans 15 amino acids. Trimming cost V 0 bases and J 8 bases, with 14 bases left between them. This CDR3 reads CASSLAGGFREKLFF. CDR3 sequence (DNA): TGCGCCAGCAGCTTGGCCGGCGGGTTCCGAGAAAAACTGTTTTTT.

The chain joins TRBV30 to TRBJ2-3, with a tentative D call TRBD1 (5 bases). V gave up 4 bases and J gave up 2 bases, with 13 bases separating them. The length of the CDR3 is 14 residues. From germline, CDR1 is GTSNPN and CDR2 SVGIG (reference sequence). Here the CDR3 DNA reads TGTGCCTGGAATCGTAAGGACAACACAGATACGCAGTATTTT. Protein: CAWNRKDNTDTQYF.

The rearrangement joins TRBV10-3 to TRBJ2-7, with a tentative D call TRBD2 (6 bases). The V and J ends lost 6 bases and 0 bases respectively, with 18 bases between them. CDR1 and CDR2 (germline): ENHRY, SYGVKD. This CDR3 contains 16 residues. The CDR3 DNA is TGTGCCATCAGCCCTTTGCTAGCGAGGAGCTCCTACGAGCAGTACTTC. This codes for CAISPLLARSSYEQYF.

This rearrangement joins TRBV5-6 to TRBJ1-3, with a possible D match to TRBD1 (5 bases). The CDR3 totals 14 residues. Looked up from germline, CDR1 is SGHDT and CDR2 is YYEEEE. V shed 0 bases and J shed 4 bases, with 8 bases lying between them. This chain's CDR3 is CASSLGQGGNTIYF. As DNA, the CDR3 is TGTGCCAGCAGCTTGGGGCAGGGAGGAAACACCATATATTTT. The full variable domain, its missing parts supplied by reference TRBV5-6 and TRBJ1-3, is DAGVTQSPTHLIKTRGQQVTLRCSPKSGHDTVSWYQQALGQGPQFIFQYYEEEERQRGNFPDRFSGHQFPNYSSELNVNALLLGDSALYLCASSLGQGGNTIYFGEGSWLTVV.

The rearrangement uses TRBV7-8 and TRBJ1-2, with 8 nucleotides matching TRBD1. Germline CDR1 and CDR2: SGHVS and FQNEAQ. This CDR3 comprises 13 residues. V shed 5 bases, J shed 8 bases, and the junction held 7 bases outside the gene matches. The CDR3 loop is CASSPLGTGGYTF. The CDR3 nucleotides are TGTGCCAGCAGCCCCTTAGGGACAGGAGGCTACACCTTC.

This sequence joins TRBV7-6 and TRBJ2-2; TRBD2 matches 10 bases. Germline values: CDR1 SGHVS, CDR2 FNYEAQ. This CDR3 region has 16 residues. Trimming at V came to 2 bases and at J to 4 bases, leaving 4 bases not matched to a gene. In DNA, the CDR3 is TGTGCCAGCAGCTTATGGCTAGCGGGGGCCACCGGGGAGCTGTTTTTT. Translated, it gives CASSLWLAGATGELFF.

This clone was found a few times. The rearrangement uses TRBV10-3 and TRBJ2-5; the match to TRBD2 covers 8 bases. The V gene's germline CDR1 is ENHRY and CDR2 SYGVKD. With V trimmed by 0 bases and J by 5 bases, 5 bases remained unmatched. This CDR3 region has 15 residues. The CDR3 nucleotides are TGTGCCATCAGTGAGTCCAGCGGGAGTTATGAGACCCAGTACTTC. It specifies CAISESSGSYETQYF.

This chain uses TRBV5-4 with TRBJ2-7, with 8 bases lining up with TRBD1. V lost 4 bases, J lost 4 bases, and 13 bases stayed unmatched. There are 16 residues in the CDR3. CDR1 and CDR2 (germline): SGHNT, YYREEE (reference sequence). In DNA, the CDR3 is TGTGCCAGCAGCAGACTGGAGGGGGACAGGAATTACGAGCAGTACTTC. It is translated as CASSRLEGDRNYEQYF.

V usage is TRBV9 and J usage is TRBJ1-2, with 12 bases aligning to TRBD1. V lost 0 bases to trimming and J lost 4 bases; unmatched junction nucleotides: 7. The CDR3 totals 17 residues. Germline CDR1 is SGDLS and CDR2 is YYNGEE. DNA of the CDR3: TGTGCCAGCAGCGTAGCCCCCGGGACAGGGGGCAGCTATGGCTACACCTTC. It is translated as CASSVAPGTGGSYGYTF.

The rearrangement links TRBV9 to TRBJ2-1; weak D call: TRBD2 (5 bases). CDR1 is SGDLS, CDR2 YYNGEE, per germline. The CDR3 spans 15 residues. Trimming took off 4 bases at V and 8 bases at J, with 19 bases between the two ends. CDR3 sequence (DNA): TGTGCCAGCAGCCTTCGGGATCTCTCTGGCGATGAGCAGTTCTTC. Encoded protein: CASSLRDLSGDEQFF.

This chain joins TRBV13 and TRBJ2-2; 7 bases align to TRBD1. V lost 0 bases and J lost 6; bases outside the gene matches: 7. Germline V CDR1 and CDR2: PRHDT, FYEKMQ (reference sequence). CDR3 length: 16 amino acids. The CDR3 sequence is CASSLGRGRLSGELFF. The CDR3 region has the DNA TGTGCCAGCAGCTTAGGAAGGGGGCGTCTATCCGGGGAGCTGTTTTTT.